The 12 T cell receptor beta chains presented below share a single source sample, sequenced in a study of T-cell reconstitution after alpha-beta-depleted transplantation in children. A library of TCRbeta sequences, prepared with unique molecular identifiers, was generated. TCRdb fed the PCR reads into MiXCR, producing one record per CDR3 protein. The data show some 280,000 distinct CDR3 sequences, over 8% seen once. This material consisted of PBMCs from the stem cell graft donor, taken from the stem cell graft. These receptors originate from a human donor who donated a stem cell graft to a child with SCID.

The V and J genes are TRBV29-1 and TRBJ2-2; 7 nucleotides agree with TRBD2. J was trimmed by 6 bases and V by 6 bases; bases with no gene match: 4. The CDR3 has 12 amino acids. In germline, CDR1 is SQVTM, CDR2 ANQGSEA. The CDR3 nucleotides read TGCAGCGTAGCTAGCGGACCCGGGGAGCTGTTTTTT. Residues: CSVASGPGELFF.

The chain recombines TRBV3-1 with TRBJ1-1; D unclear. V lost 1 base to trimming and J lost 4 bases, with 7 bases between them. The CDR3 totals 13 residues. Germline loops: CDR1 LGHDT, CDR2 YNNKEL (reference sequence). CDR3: CASSQGWPTEAFF. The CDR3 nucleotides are TGTGCCAGCAGCCAAGGGTGGCCCACTGAAGCTTTCTTT.

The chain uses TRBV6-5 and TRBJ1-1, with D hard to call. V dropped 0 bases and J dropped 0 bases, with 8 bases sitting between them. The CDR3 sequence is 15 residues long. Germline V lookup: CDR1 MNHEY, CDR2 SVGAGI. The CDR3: CASSYSTPVNTEAFF. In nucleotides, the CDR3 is TGTGCCAGCAGTTACTCGACACCGGTGAACACTGAAGCTTTCTTT.

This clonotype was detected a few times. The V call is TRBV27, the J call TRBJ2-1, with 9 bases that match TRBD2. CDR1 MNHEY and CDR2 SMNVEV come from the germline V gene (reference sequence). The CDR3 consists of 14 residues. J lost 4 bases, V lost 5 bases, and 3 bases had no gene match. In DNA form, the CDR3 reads TGTGCCAGCAGTAAGCTAGCGGGATACAATGAGCAGTTCTTC. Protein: CASSKLAGYNEQFF.

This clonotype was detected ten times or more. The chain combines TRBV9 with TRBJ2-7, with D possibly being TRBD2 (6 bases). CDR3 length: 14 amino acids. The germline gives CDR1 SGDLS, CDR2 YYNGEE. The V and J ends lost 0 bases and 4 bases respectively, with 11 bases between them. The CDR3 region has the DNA TGTGCCAGCAGCGTAGCTAGCGAAGGGTACGAGCAGTACTTC. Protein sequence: CASSVASEGYEQYF.

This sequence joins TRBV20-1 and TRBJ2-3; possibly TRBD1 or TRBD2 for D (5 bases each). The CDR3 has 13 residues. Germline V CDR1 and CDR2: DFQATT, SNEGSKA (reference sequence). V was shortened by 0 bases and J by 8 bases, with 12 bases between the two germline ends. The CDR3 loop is CSARDGGGSTQYF. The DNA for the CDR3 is TGCAGTGCTAGAGATGGGGGTGGGAGTACGCAGTATTTT.

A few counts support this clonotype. CDR3 nucleotides: TGTGCCAGCAGCCCTCGACAGGGTACGCACGAGCAGTACTTC. Translating gives CASSPRQGTHEQYF. This sequence joins TRBV9 and TRBJ2-7, with 7 bases that match TRBD1. Germline V gene lookup returns CDR1 SGDLS and CDR2 YYNGEE. Trimming at V came to 4 bases and at J to 5 bases, leaving 9 bases not matched to a gene. The CDR3 is 14 residues long. The variable domain in full, completed from reference TRBV9 and TRBJ2-7, reads DSGVTQTPKHLITATGQRVTLRCSPRSGDLSVYWYQQSLDQGLQFLIQYYNGEERAKGNILERFSAQQFPDLHSELNLSSLELGDSALYFCASSPRQGTHEQYFGPGTRLTVT.

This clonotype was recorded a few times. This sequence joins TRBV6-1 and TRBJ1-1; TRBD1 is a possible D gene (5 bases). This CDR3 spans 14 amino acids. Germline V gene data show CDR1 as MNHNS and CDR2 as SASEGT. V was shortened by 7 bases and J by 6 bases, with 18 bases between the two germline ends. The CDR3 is CASNTPGRGSEAFF. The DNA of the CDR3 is TGTGCCAGCAATACACCGGGACGAGGATCTGAAGCTTTCTTT.

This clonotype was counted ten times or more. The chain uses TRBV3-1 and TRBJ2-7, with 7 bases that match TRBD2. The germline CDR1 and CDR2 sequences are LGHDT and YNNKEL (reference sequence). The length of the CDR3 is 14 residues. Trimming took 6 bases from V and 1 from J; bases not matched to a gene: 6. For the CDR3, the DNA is TGTGCCAGCAGTGCTGCGGGAGATTCCTACGAGCAGTACTTC. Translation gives CASSAAGDSYEQYF.

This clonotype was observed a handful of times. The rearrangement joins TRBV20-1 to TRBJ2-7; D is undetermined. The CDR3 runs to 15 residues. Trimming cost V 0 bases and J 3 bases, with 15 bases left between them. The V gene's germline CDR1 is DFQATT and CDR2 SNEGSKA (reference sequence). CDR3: CSARDSRSQIYEQYF. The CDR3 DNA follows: TGCAGTGCTAGAGATTCGAGGAGCCAAATCTACGAGCAGTACTTC.

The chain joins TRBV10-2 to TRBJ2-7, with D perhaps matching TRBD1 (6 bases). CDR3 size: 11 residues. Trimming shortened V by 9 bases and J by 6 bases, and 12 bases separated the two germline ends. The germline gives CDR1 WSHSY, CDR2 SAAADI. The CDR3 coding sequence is TGCGCCAGTTCAGGGGTTGTCGAGCAGTACTTC. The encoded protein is CASSGVVEQYF.

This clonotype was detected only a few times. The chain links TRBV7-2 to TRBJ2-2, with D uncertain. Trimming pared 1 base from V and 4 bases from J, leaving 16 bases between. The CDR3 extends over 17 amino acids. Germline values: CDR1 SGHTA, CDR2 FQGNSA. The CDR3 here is CASSLVHVSSTTGELFF. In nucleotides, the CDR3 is TGTGCCAGCAGCTTAGTACACGTTAGCTCGACCACCGGGGAGCTGTTTTTT.